A single sample is the source of the 13 T cell receptor beta chains below, sequenced in a study of T cell repertoires in cytomegalovirus infection. These receptors' antigens are unknown. TCRdb analysed the reads with MiXCR anew, one entry per CDR3 protein. The sample lists approximately 990,000 distinct CDR3 sequences, around 30% occurring once. The source material was cultured CD8+ T cells from PBMCs, sampled from culture after CMV antigen stimulation. The receptors come from a human donor in good health (CMV status not recorded). Some clones in this sample may be carry-over from other donors' samples.

This clonotype was picked up a small number of times. The rearrangement uses TRBV6-1 and TRBJ1-3, with unresolved D. Germline V gene lookup returns CDR1 MNHNS and CDR2 SASEGT. The germline V and J ends were trimmed by 0 bases and 0 bases, with 12 bases remaining between them. The CDR3 is made up of 17 amino acids. The DNA of the CDR3 is TGTGCCAGCAGTGAAGCAAAGACATCTTCCTCTGGAAACACCATATATTTT. Translation: CASSEAKTSSSGNTIYF.

This clonotype was observed a handful of times. The chain carries TRBV19 and TRBJ1-5; D not resolved. V was pared by 6 bases and J by 1 base, with 10 bases between. In germline, CDR1 is LNHDA, CDR2 SQIVND (reference sequence). The CDR3 is made up of 14 amino acids. Here the CDR3 reads CASSPRKSNQPQHF. In nucleotides, the CDR3 is TGTGCCAGTAGCCCCCGTAAGAGCAATCAGCCCCAGCATTTT.

Notes on this clonotype: At one of its ends the junction is not consistent with the germline gene, which may arise from a read error. The V call is TRBV7-6, the J call TRBJ2-3; unclear D gene. Germline CDR1 is SGHVS and CDR2 is FNYEAQ. The CDR3 length is 11 residues. DNA of the CDR3: TGTGCCAGCAGCTTAGAAAGCAACCTTAGTTTT. It codes for CASSLESNLSF.

The chain recombines TRBV27 with TRBJ2-7; no firm D call. Germline values: CDR1 MNHEY, CDR2 SMNVEV (reference sequence). V was clipped by 7 bases and J by 7 bases, with 17 bases between them. The CDR3 runs to 13 residues. CDR3 in DNA: TGTGCCAGCAAGGGAAACTTAGTAAGGGAGCAGTACTTC. Its protein is CASKGNLVREQYF.

The V and J genes are TRBV29-1 and TRBJ2-5; D could derive from TRBD1 or TRBD2 (6 bases each). Trimming left V 5 bases short and J 9 bases short, with 13 bases between. Germline loops: CDR1 SQVTM, CDR2 ANQGSEA. This CDR3 has 11 amino acids. The DNA for the CDR3 is TGCAGCGTTTCGGGGGCCGAGGCCCAGTACTTC. It specifies CSVSGAEAQYF.

The sample holds a few counts of this clonotype. The chain uses TRBV6-6 and TRBJ2-7; 7 bases are shared with TRBD1. V lost 2 bases and J lost 6; bases outside the gene matches: 7. Germline V gene data show CDR1 as MNHNY and CDR2 as SVGAGI (reference sequence). The CDR3 runs to 14 residues. The CDR3 loop reads CASSYLGTAREQYV. The CDR3 coding sequence is TGTGCCAGCAGTTACCTCGGGACAGCGCGCGAGCAGTACGTC.

The rearrangement links TRBV18 to TRBJ2-5; no definite D call. CDR1 and CDR2 (germline): KGHSH, LQKENI. CDR3 length equals 15 residues. Trimming cost V 3 bases and J 2 bases, with 13 bases left between them. In DNA form, the CDR3 reads TGTGCCAGCTCACCGGGGTTTGGCGTACAAGAGACCCAGTACTTC. Amino acids: CASSPGFGVQETQYF. Using reference TRBV18 and TRBJ2-5 for the parts outside the CDR3, the full variable domain is NAGVMQNPRHLVRRRGQEARLRCSPMKGHSHVYWYRQLPEEGLKFMVYLQKENIIDESGMPKERFSAEFPKEGPSILRIQQVVRGDSAAYFCASSPGFGVQETQYFGPGTRLLVL.

This clonotype turned up a few times. The chain uses TRBV7-9 and TRBJ1-1, with unresolved D. Trimming pared 5 bases from V and 8 bases from J, leaving 12 bases between. Looked up from germline, CDR1 is SEHNR and CDR2 is FQNEAQ (reference sequence). The CDR3 extends over 12 amino acids. The DNA of the CDR3 is TGTGCCAGCAGCCCCGAGCTAGAGGAAGCTTTCTTT. Amino acid sequence: CASSPELEEAFF. Supplemented by reference TRBV7-9 and TRBJ1-1, the full variable domain reads DTGVSQNPRHKITKRGQNVTFRCDPISEHNRLYWYRQTLGQGPEFLTYFQNEAQLEKSRLLSDRFSAERPKGSFSTLEIQRTEQGDSAMYLCASSPELEEAFFGQGTRLTVV.

This clonotype was picked up a small number of times. This rearrangement joins TRBV9 to TRBJ2-3, with 7 bases that match TRBD1. CDR1 is SGDLS, CDR2 YYNGEE, per germline. The J segment lost 0 bases and the V segment lost 4 bases, leaving 5 bases of the junction unmatched. The CDR3 is 15 amino acids. CDR3 residues: CASSSGTESTDTQYF. CDR3 nucleotides: TGTGCCAGCAGCTCCGGGACAGAAAGCACAGATACGCAGTATTTT.

This clonotype was counted a few times. V gene TRBV19 combines with J gene TRBJ1-5; D ambiguous. The CDR3 covers 15 residues. V was shortened by 0 bases and J by 6 bases, with 12 bases between the two germline ends. CDR1 is LNHDA and CDR2 is SQIVND in the germline V gene (reference sequence). CDR3 sequence reads: CASSIDDYQGQPQHF. CDR3 DNA: TGTGCCAGTAGTATAGACGACTATCAAGGTCAGCCCCAGCATTTT.

The chain couples TRBV7-6 to TRBJ2-3, with D uncertain. Per the germline V gene, CDR1 is SGHVS and CDR2 is FNYEAQ. This CDR3 has 15 residues. With 2 bases removed from V and 4 bases from J, the gap between germline ends came to 13 bases. The CDR3 DNA reads as TGTGCCAGCAGCTTAAAAGGGTACACGGCAGATACGCAGTATTTT. This translates into CASSLKGYTADTQYF.

The J gene is TRBJ2-3, the V gene TRBV20-1; D might be TRBD2 (6 bases). Looked up from germline, CDR1 is DFQATT and CDR2 is SNEGSKA (reference sequence). The CDR3 contains 15 residues. The ends were cut back, 7 bases at V and 5 bases at J, with 22 bases in the middle. DNA for the CDR3: TGCAGTGTCCCATATTCGGGGGTGGACATAGATACGCAGTATTTT. Its translation: CSVPYSGVDIDTQYF.

The table lists this clonotype with many counts. The chain recombines TRBV12-3 or TRBV12-4 with TRBJ2-1, with D uncertain. CDR3 length: 12 residues. V was cut by 3 bases and J by 7 bases, with 7 bases left in between. The CDR3 loop reads CASSFRRNEQFF. CDR3 nucleotides: TGTGCCAGCAGTTTTCGCAGGAATGAGCAGTTCTTC.